Shown below are 25 T cell receptor beta chains from a single sample sequenced in a study of blood T cell repertoires in COVID-19. The data were produced by immunoSEQ multiplex PCR, yet TCRdb's version contains in-frame clones alone and is incomplete. The table lists approximately 140,000 clones, approximately 88% of them singletons. Sequencing used peripheral blood. These receptors originate from a woman older than 75 with acute or convalescent COVID-19.

This clone appeared once. This chain links TRBV12-3 or TRBV12-4 with TRBJ1-2; tentatively, D is TRBD1 (6 bases). V lost 6 bases and J lost 4, with 12 bases in between. CDR3 length: 13 residues. CDR3 region: CASSSTGSYGYTF. The CDR3, as DNA: TGTGCCAGCAGCTCTACAGGGTCCTATGGCTACACCTTC.

This chain connects TRBV30 to TRBJ1-4, with D uncertain. The CDR3 is made up of 15 amino acids. Trimming took off 3 bases at V and 3 bases at J, with 14 bases between the two ends. Germline-derived CDR1 and CDR2 are GTSNPN and SVGIG (reference sequence). This chain's CDR3 is CAWREGSVANEKLFF. The CDR3 DNA reads as TGTGCCTGGAGGGAGGGTAGCGTGGCTAATGAAAAACTGTTTTTT.

This rearrangement joins TRBV19 to TRBJ2-7; unclear D gene. V lost 4 bases and J 2 bases, leaving 12 bases between the germline ends. Germline V CDR1 and CDR2: LNHDA, SQIVND (reference sequence). The CDR3 has 14 residues. The CDR3 here is CASSTDIETYEQYF. As DNA, the CDR3 is TGTGCCAGTAGTACCGATATAGAGACCTACGAGCAGTACTTC.

The genes are TRBV10-3 and TRBJ2-7; D might be TRBD1 (6 bases). Per germline, CDR1 ENHRY and CDR2 SYGVKD. With 0 bases removed from V and 3 bases from J, the gap between germline ends came to 12 bases. The CDR3 is made up of 15 amino acids. The CDR3 is CAISESMGAGYEQYF. The DNA for the CDR3 is TGTGCCATCAGTGAGTCGATGGGGGCCGGCTACGAGCAGTACTTC.

The chain carries TRBV5-4 and TRBJ1-1, with 9 bases aligning to TRBD1. The length of the CDR3 is 15 residues. Trimming at V came to 2 bases and at J to 1 base, leaving 3 bases not matched to a gene. From germline, CDR1 is SGHNT and CDR2 YYREEE (reference sequence). CDR3 amino acids: CASSLNRGPNTEAFF. CDR3 nucleotide sequence: TGTGCCAGCAGCTTAAACAGGGGGCCGAACACTGAAGCTTTCTTT.

The chain uses TRBV30 and TRBJ1-1, with D perhaps matching TRBD1 (5 bases). The CDR3 has 14 amino acids. V was cut by 5 bases and J by 6 bases, with 19 bases left in between. The V gene's germline CDR1 is GTSNPN and CDR2 SVGIG (reference sequence). DNA for the CDR3: TGTGCCTGGGGGCGGACCTACCAGGGTCCTGAAGCTTTCTTT. Translation gives CAWGRTYQGPEAFF.

The CDR3 loop is CASSLIYTNTEAFF. CDR3 DNA sequence: TGTGCCAGCAGTTTAATATACACGAACACTGAAGCTTTCTTT. The chain couples TRBV27 to TRBJ1-1, with D unresolved. Between the trimmed V and J ends, which lost 2 bases and 1 base, there was a span of 8 bases. The germline V gene has CDR1 MNHEY and CDR2 SMNVEV (reference sequence). There are 14 residues in the CDR3.

This rearrangement joins TRBV6-2 or TRBV6-3 to TRBJ1-1; 12 nucleotides match TRBD1. Per the germline V gene, CDR1 is MNHEY and CDR2 is SVGEGT. The V segment lost 5 bases and the J segment 5 bases; nucleotides outside the gene matches: 9. The CDR3 has 16 amino acids. CDR3 region: CASSLRGQGARTEAFF. CDR3 DNA: TGTGCCAGCAGTCTCCGGGGACAGGGGGCGAGGACTGAAGCTTTCTTT.

The CDR3 sequence: CASSYSTQDRGLAKNIQYF. The CDR3 DNA reads TGTGCCAGCAGTTACTCGACACAGGACAGAGGACTAGCCAAAAACATTCAGTACTTC. This chain uses TRBV6-2 or TRBV6-3 with TRBJ2-4, with a weak D call TRBD1 (6 bases). The germline V gene has CDR1 MNHEY and CDR2 SVGEGT. V shed 0 bases and J shed 0 bases, with 18 bases lying between them. The CDR3 loop spans 19 amino acids.

This sequence joins TRBV29-1 and TRBJ1-1; 7 bases fit TRBD1. This CDR3 comprises 12 residues. With V trimmed by 7 bases and J by 10 bases, 12 bases remained unmatched. Germline loops: CDR1 SQVTM, CDR2 ANQGSEA. The CDR3 protein is CSAKETGQVAFF. CDR3 coding DNA: TGCAGCGCTAAGGAGACAGGGCAAGTAGCTTTCTTT.

The gene calls are TRBV7-2 and TRBJ1-3; D remains ambiguous. Trimming removed 5 bases from V and 3 bases from J, with 5 bases in between. The CDR3 sequence is 12 residues long. The germline V gene has CDR1 SGHTA and CDR2 FQGNSA. This CDR3 reads CASSLGGNTIYF. The CDR3 nucleotides read TGTGCCAGCAGCCTCGGTGGAAACACCATATATTTT.

This chain joins TRBV5-1 and TRBJ1-3; D gene ambiguous. CDR1 SGHRS and CDR2 YFSETQ come from the germline V gene. This CDR3 contains 15 residues. The V end was cut by 0 bases, the J end by 2 bases, with 9 bases between. The CDR3, as DNA: TGCGCCAGCAGCTTGGACTACGGGGCTGGAAACACCATATATTTT. Translation gives CASSLDYGAGNTIYF.

V is TRBV4-3 and J is TRBJ2-3, with D possibly being TRBD2 (7 bases). CDR1 is LGHNA and CDR2 is YSLEER in the germline V gene. Trimming took off 0 bases at V and 4 bases at J, with 17 bases between the two ends. CDR3 length equals 17 residues. DNA for the CDR3: TGCGCCAGCAGCCAAGAGGTTTCGGGGGGCCGTGCAGATACGCAGTATTTT. As protein: CASSQEVSGGRADTQYF.

The chain employs TRBV6-2 or TRBV6-3 and TRBJ2-7, with 10 bases aligning to TRBD1. Germline CDR1 reads MNHEY; CDR2 reads SVGEGT. The CDR3 spans 12 residues. V was pared by 5 bases and J by 13 bases, with 8 bases of the junction left unmatched. The CDR3 nucleotides read TGTGCCAGCAGTCAGGGACAGGGGCTTTATTACTTC. It is translated as CASSQGQGLYYF.

The genes are TRBV3-1 (or the pseudogene TRBV3-2) and TRBJ2-3, with D possibly TRBD2 on 5 matching bases. The germline V gene has CDR1 LGHDT and CDR2 YNNKEL (reference sequence). Trimming stripped 4 bases from V and 0 bases from J, with 14 bases between. There are 16 residues in the CDR3. The CDR3 here is CASSPPEDSSTDTQYF. The CDR3 region has the DNA TGTGCCAGCAGCCCCCCGGAGGACTCTAGCACAGATACGCAGTATTTT.

This clone was detected once. V gene TRBV19 combines with J gene TRBJ2-5; D is possibly TRBD1 (6 bases). V lost 7 bases and J 1 base, leaving 19 bases between the germline ends. The CDR3 has 16 residues. Germline loops: CDR1 LNHDA, CDR2 SQIVND (reference sequence). This CDR3 reads CASMSKQGTIQETQYF. CDR3 bases: TGTGCCAGTATGTCTAAACAGGGCACCATCCAAGAGACCCAGTACTTC.

A few counts support this clone. The chain couples TRBV5-1 to TRBJ2-2; TRBD1 might be the D (6 bases). The CDR3 is 15 residues long. Per germline, CDR1 SGHRS and CDR2 YFSETQ. The ends were cut back, 6 bases at V and 6 bases at J, with 18 bases in the middle. The CDR3 DNA reads TGCGCCAGCAACCGACTACAGGGTGGGGCCGGGGAGCTGTTTTTT. Translation gives CASNRLQGGAGELFF.

This clone turned up a few times. This chain uses TRBV7-2 with TRBJ2-7, with 9 nucleotides matching TRBD1. Per germline, CDR1 SGHTA and CDR2 FQGNSA. J gave up 1 base and V 5 bases, and 6 bases lay outside the gene matches. The length of the CDR3 is 15 residues. This CDR3 is CASSKQGAGSYEQYF. CDR3 bases: TGTGCCAGCAGCAAACAGGGGGCCGGATCCTACGAGCAGTACTTC.

The V and J genes are TRBV6-5 and TRBJ1-6; no clear D gene. Germline V gives CDR1 MNHEY, CDR2 SVGAGI. Trimming took 2 bases from V and 10 from J, leaving 9 bases between them. The CDR3 runs to 13 residues. CDR3 DNA sequence: TGTGCCAGCAGTTACGAGGGCGGATCACCCCTCCACTTT. Encoded protein: CASSYEGGSPLHF.

The chain employs TRBV5-1 and TRBJ2-3; 7 positions match TRBD1. The J segment lost 3 bases and the V segment lost 3 bases, leaving 4 bases of the junction unmatched. In germline, CDR1 is SGHRS, CDR2 YFSETQ. CDR3 size: 14 residues. CDR3 coding DNA: TGCGCCAGCAGCTGGCAGGGGGAGACAGATACGCAGTATTTT. Translating it yields CASSWQGETDTQYF.

The V gene is TRBV7-8, the J gene TRBJ2-5, with 8 bases that match TRBD2. V lost 1 base, J lost 5 bases, and 12 bases stayed unmatched. This CDR3 has 17 amino acids. Germline loops: CDR1 SGHVS, CDR2 FQNEAQ. The CDR3 here is CASSLDRLGGRRETQYF. DNA of the CDR3: TGTGCCAGCAGCTTAGATCGCCTGGGCGGGAGGAGGGAGACCCAGTACTTC.

This chain joins TRBV5-1 and TRBJ1-4, with D maybe TRBD1 (5 bases). CDR3 size: 18 residues. Trimming removed 5 bases from V and 0 bases from J, with 20 bases in between. Germline-derived CDR1 and CDR2 are SGHRS and YFSETQ. CDR3 coding DNA: TGCGCCAGCAGTTACGACCCGCCAGGGATCTCAACTAATGAAAAACTGTTTTTT. It codes for CASSYDPPGISTNEKLFF.

This clone was detected once. This chain connects TRBV9 to TRBJ2-2, with 9 bases that match TRBD1. CDR1 and CDR2 (germline): SGDLS, YYNGEE. With V trimmed by 3 bases and J by 7 bases, 13 bases remained unmatched. The CDR3 has 17 residues. The CDR3 here is CASSAQPTGGVDGELFF. The CDR3 region has the DNA TGTGCCAGCAGCGCCCAACCGACAGGGGGGGTGGACGGGGAGCTGTTTTTT. Together with reference TRBV9 and TRBJ2-2, the CDR3 gives the full variable domain: DSGVTQTPKHLITATGQRVTLRCSPRSGDLSVYWYQQSLDQGLQFLIQYYNGEERAKGNILERFSAQQFPDLHSELNLSSLELGDSALYFCASSAQPTGGVDGELFFGEGSRLTVL.

The rearrangement uses TRBV7-8 and TRBJ2-3; D possibly corresponds to TRBD2 (5 bases). Per the germline V gene, CDR1 is SGHVS and CDR2 is FQNEAQ. The V gene lost 5 bases and the J gene lost 0 bases, with 15 bases spanning the gap. The CDR3 contains 16 residues. The CDR3 protein is CASSPRTADSTDTQYF. The CDR3 DNA sequence: TGTGCCAGCAGCCCCCGGACTGCGGATAGCACAGATACGCAGTATTTT.

V is TRBV30 and J is TRBJ1-5, with TRBD1 identical over 7 bases. CDR1 is GTSNPN, CDR2 SVGIG, per germline (reference sequence). V gave up 2 bases and J gave up 0 bases; unmatched junction bases: 4. CDR3 size: 15 residues. The CDR3, as DNA: TGTGCCTGGAGTAGCAGGGGGTCTAGCAATCAGCCCCAGCATTTT. It is translated as CAWSSRGSSNQPQHF.